This entry features one TCR beta chain sequence. The entry originates in a study of blood T cell repertoires in COVID-19. Trimming cost V 2 bases and J 4 bases, with 12 bases left between them. This CDR3 is 14 amino acids long. CDR1 and CDR2 from the germline V gene are SNHLY and FYNNEI. Study processing details: Using reference gene primer amplification, nucleated cell counts were estimated. Profiled with immunoSEQ multiplex PCR; TCRdb holds only in-frame clones, not every one. The D gene and trimming were derived from the DNA, and the V and J assignments and clone size from that table. The sample lists approximately 240,000 clones, 88% occurring once.

The receptor comes from a woman between 35 and 50 years old who had recovered from COVID-19. This rearrangement joins TRBV2 to TRBJ2-7, with D possibly TRBD1 on 5 matching bases. Sequencing was carried out using peripheral blood. CDR3 in amino acids: CASSEFRTHYEQYF. The CDR3 DNA sequence: TGTGCCAGCAGTGAATTTAGGACACATTACGAGCAGTACTTC.